These 27 T cell receptor beta chains share one sample of origin, sequenced in a study of OX40 agonist ivuxolimab in advanced cancers. The assay was immunoSEQ multiplex PCR, and TCRdb's table has in-frame clones only and misses some. The profile covers over 65,000 clones, with 80% to 95% appearing a single time and 0.5% to 0.6% taken by the ten largest. The input for sequencing was CD4+ or CD8+ T cells sorted from blood, taken in a trial of the OX40 agonist ivuxolimab. These receptors were obtained from an adult with an advanced solid tumor such as melanoma, head and neck, liver or kidney cancer.

The V call is TRBV30, the J call TRBJ1-2; D may be TRBD1 (6 bases). Trimming removed 3 bases at V and 4 bases at J, with 12 bases between. This CDR3 spans 13 amino acids. CDR1 is GTSNPN and CDR2 is SVGIG in the germline V gene (reference sequence). This chain's CDR3 is CAWSAGTTYGYTF. The CDR3 region has the DNA TGTGCCTGGAGCGCGGGGACAACCTATGGCTACACCTTC.

The rearrangement links TRBV7-3 to TRBJ2-2; D gene unclear. This CDR3 region has 13 residues. CDR1 is SGHTA, CDR2 FQGTGA, per germline. The germline V and J ends were trimmed by 5 bases and 7 bases, with 11 bases remaining between them. Here the CDR3 reads CASSPISHGELFF. The DNA for the CDR3 is TGTGCCAGCAGCCCAATCTCTCACGGGGAGCTGTTTTTT.

The chain combines TRBV5-4 with TRBJ2-3; unclear D gene. The CDR3 runs 16 residues. Germline CDR1 SGHNT, CDR2 YYREEE (reference sequence). The V end was cut by 3 bases, the J end by 2 bases, with 16 bases between. The CDR3 sequence: CASSSSRRRDTDTQYF. The DNA for the CDR3 is TGTGCCAGCAGCTCGTCTCGTCGAAGGGACACAGATACGCAGTATTTT.

V gene TRBV25-1 combines with J gene TRBJ2-7; D is unclear. Per the germline V gene, CDR1 is MGHDK and CDR2 is SYGVNS. This CDR3 is built from 13 residues. V lost 2 bases to trimming and J lost 5 bases, with 10 bases between them. Here the CDR3 reads CASSELSRNEQYF. The DNA of the CDR3 is TGTGCCAGCAGTGAACTCAGTCGGAACGAGCAGTACTTC.

The chain recombines TRBV30 with TRBJ2-5, with 7 bases that match TRBD2. CDR3 length: 15 amino acids. The germline CDR1 and CDR2 sequences are GTSNPN and SVGIG (reference sequence). The ends lost 1 base at V and 2 bases at J; junction bases unmatched: 7. The chain's CDR3 is CAWSAKRGGQETQYF. The CDR3 coding sequence is TGTGCCTGGAGTGCTAAGCGGGGAGGACAAGAGACCCAGTACTTC.

The gene calls are TRBV19 and TRBJ2-7; a possible D gene is TRBD1 (6 bases). The CDR3 length is 15 residues. Trimming removed 8 bases at V and 4 bases at J, with 21 bases between. Per germline, CDR1 LNHDA and CDR2 SQIVND (reference sequence). This CDR3 reads CASQDRRIPNYEQYF. The DNA for the CDR3 is TGTGCCAGTCAGGACAGACGGATTCCCAATTACGAGCAGTACTTC. Supplemented by reference TRBV19 and TRBJ2-7, the full variable domain reads DGGITQSPKYLFRKEGQNVTLSCEQNLNHDAMYWYRQDPGQGLRLIYYSQIVNDFQKGDIAEGYSVSREKKESFPLTVTSAQKNPTAFYLCASQDRRIPNYEQYFGPGTRLTVT.

The chain is built from TRBV19 and TRBJ1-1, with a weak D call TRBD1 (6 bases). Trimming removed 6 bases from V and 6 bases from J, with 11 bases in between. Germline V gives CDR1 LNHDA, CDR2 SQIVND (reference sequence). The length of the CDR3 is 12 residues. The CDR3 protein is CASSTGYAEAFF. CDR3 nucleotide sequence: TGTGCCAGTAGCACAGGGTACGCTGAAGCTTTCTTT.

The chain couples TRBV6-6 to TRBJ2-1; D unclear. Germline CDR1 reads MNHNY; CDR2 reads SVGAGI (reference sequence). V was shortened by 2 bases and J by 7 bases, with 12 bases between the two germline ends. The CDR3 covers 14 residues. Here the CDR3 DNA reads TGTGCCAGCAGTTACCCGGGCCCGGTAAATGAGCAGTTCTTC. Its translation: CASSYPGPVNEQFF.

V usage is TRBV2 and J usage is TRBJ2-5; 14 nucleotides agree with TRBD2. The CDR3 is 17 amino acids. The trim removed 0 bases at V and 5 bases at J, leaving 5 bases unmatched. Germline CDR1 is SNHLY and CDR2 is FYNNEI. In nucleotides, the CDR3 is TGTGCCAGCAGTGAAGCGGGACTAGCGGGAGAGGGTGAGACCCAGTACTTC. Protein product: CASSEAGLAGEGETQYF.

V gene TRBV7-8 combines with J gene TRBJ1-5, with TRBD1 identical over 11 bases. V dropped 5 bases and J dropped 2; count of bases not matched to a gene: 8. CDR1 is SGHVS, CDR2 FQNEAQ, per germline. This CDR3 is 17 amino acids long. The chain's CDR3 is CASSRTRTGGGNQPQHF. Here the CDR3 DNA reads TGTGCCAGCAGCCGTACCAGGACAGGGGGCGGCAATCAGCCCCAGCATTTT.

This chain joins TRBV5-1 and TRBJ2-7; unclear D gene. From germline, CDR1 is SGHRS and CDR2 YFSETQ. This CDR3 has 14 residues. The ends were cut back, 2 bases at V and 2 bases at J, with 11 bases in the middle. As DNA, the CDR3 is TGCGCCAGCAGCTTCTTGGGCGGAACCTACGAGCAGTACTTC. Translating it yields CASSFLGGTYEQYF.

This clone was counted a single time. V and J are TRBV5-1 and TRBJ1-2, with TRBD1 identical over 7 bases. Germline V gene data show CDR1 as SGHRS and CDR2 as YFSETQ. The CDR3 runs to 13 residues. V was pared by 2 bases and J by 8 bases, with 6 bases of the junction left unmatched. The CDR3 here is CASSFDRASGYTF. The CDR3 DNA follows: TGCGCCAGCAGCTTCGACAGGGCCTCGGGCTACACCTTC.

The V and J genes are TRBV30 and TRBJ2-3, with TRBD2 matching over 10 bases. J was trimmed by 3 bases and V by 0 bases; bases with no gene match: 6. Germline V CDR1 and CDR2: GTSNPN, SVGIG (reference sequence). The CDR3 runs to 16 residues. The chain's CDR3 is CAWSVGLAGGTDTQYF. The CDR3 nucleotides read TGTGCCTGGAGTGTAGGATTAGCGGGAGGTACAGATACGCAGTATTTT.

The chain employs TRBV7-2 and TRBJ2-7; D is possibly TRBD2 (6 bases). The germline V gene encodes CDR1 SGHTA and CDR2 FQGNSA. The CDR3 is 16 residues long. Trimming took 2 bases from V and 3 from J, leaving 17 bases between them. Here the CDR3 DNA reads TGTGCCAGCAGCTTAAATGTATGGGGAGGAGGCTACGAGCAGTACTTC. It translates to CASSLNVWGGGYEQYF. The full variable domain, completed using reference TRBV7-2 and TRBJ2-7, is GAGVSQSPSNKVTEKGKDVELRCDPISGHTALYWYRQSLGQGLEFLIYFQGNSAPDKSGLPSDRFSAERTGGSVSTLTIQRTQQEDSAVYLCASSLNVWGGGYEQYFGPGTRLTVT.

This chain connects TRBV18 to TRBJ1-4; 12 bases map to TRBD1. V shed 2 bases and J 2 bases; nucleotides not matched to a gene: 6. The CDR3 runs 18 residues. Per germline, CDR1 KGHSH and CDR2 LQKENI. The CDR3 is CASSPTGQGARTNEKLFF. In nucleotides, the CDR3 is TGTGCCAGCTCACCAACGGGACAGGGGGCAAGGACTAATGAAAAACTGTTTTTT.

This chain connects TRBV5-4 to TRBJ2-5, with 7 bases that match TRBD1. The germline gives CDR1 SGHNT, CDR2 YYREEE (reference sequence). V trimming: 3 bases; J trimming: 3 bases; junction bases outside the gene matches: 2. CDR3 length: 13 amino acids. The DNA for the CDR3 is TGTGCCAGCAGCTGGGACAGAGAAGAGACCCAGTACTTC. Translating gives CASSWDREETQYF.

This clone showed up just once. This rearrangement joins TRBV11-3 to TRBJ1-1; D not resolved. The CDR3 loop spans 13 amino acids. CDR1 is SGHNT and CDR2 is YENEEA in the germline V gene. Trimming pared 1 base from V and 5 bases from J, leaving 8 bases between. In nucleotides, the CDR3 is TGTGCCAGCAGCTTAGCAGGTAGAACTGAAGCTTTCTTT. Its translation is CASSLAGRTEAFF.

CDR3 nucleotide sequence: TGTGCCAGCAGTGAATATAGGGGCAGTAGCGAGCAGTACTTC. Its protein product is CASSEYRGSSEQYF. The chain recombines TRBV25-1 with TRBJ2-7; perhaps TRBD1 as D (5 bases). This CDR3 has 14 amino acids. CDR1 is MGHDK and CDR2 is SYGVNS in the germline V gene. V lost 0 bases, J lost 6 bases, and 12 bases lay in between.

This clone was seen more than once but under ten times. This rearrangement joins TRBV7-3 to TRBJ1-1; D not certain. Germline V gene data show CDR1 as SGHTA and CDR2 as FQGTGA. This CDR3 spans 13 amino acids. V lost 4 bases and J 4 bases, leaving 10 bases between the germline ends. CDR3 residues: CASSSRGSTEAFF. As DNA, the CDR3 is TGTGCCAGCAGCTCGCGGGGAAGCACTGAAGCTTTCTTT.

The rearrangement uses TRBV11-2 and TRBJ2-2; 8 bases align to TRBD1. The J segment lost 8 bases and the V segment lost 4 bases, leaving 3 bases of the junction unmatched. Germline CDR1 and CDR2: SGHAT and FQNNGV. The CDR3 consists of 13 residues. This CDR3 is CASSWTGNGELFF. The CDR3 region has the DNA TGTGCCAGCAGCTGGACAGGGAATGGGGAGCTGTTTTTT.

This clone was counted a single time. The chain uses TRBV7-6 and TRBJ1-2, with 7 bases matching TRBD1. V lost 1 base, J lost 1 base, and 3 bases stayed unmatched. The CDR3 is made up of 15 amino acids. Germline V gene data show CDR1 as SGHVS and CDR2 as FNYEAQ. CDR3 residues: CASSLGRGFNYGYTF. The CDR3 DNA reads TGTGCCAGCAGCTTAGGCAGGGGGTTTAACTATGGCTACACCTTC. The full variable domain, rest sourced from reference TRBV7-6 and TRBJ1-2, is GAGVSQSPRYKVTKRGQDVALRCDPISGHVSLYWYRQALGQGPEFLTYFNYEAQQDKSGLPNDRFSAERPEGSISTLTIQRTEQRDSAMYRCASSLGRGFNYGYTFGSGTRLTVV.

This clone was detected once. This sequence joins TRBV19 and TRBJ2-3; 8 nucleotides align to TRBD2. This CDR3 spans 15 amino acids. Germline V gene sequence: CDR1 LNHDA, CDR2 SQIVND (reference sequence). Trimming removed 3 bases from V and 9 bases from J; junction bases left unmatched: 11. DNA for the CDR3: TGTGCCAGTAGTATTTCGAGCGGGAGAGGGATCACGCAGTATTTT. Its protein is CASSISSGRGITQYF.

The chain is built from TRBV27 and TRBJ2-5; TRBD2 might be the D (6 bases). The CDR3 is made up of 13 amino acids. V shed 5 bases and J shed 6 bases, with 13 bases lying between them. Germline V lookup: CDR1 MNHEY, CDR2 SMNVEV (reference sequence). CDR3 nucleotides: TGTGCCAGCAGTGCTTCGACTAGACAGACCCAGTACTTC. Protein sequence: CASSASTRQTQYF.

Note on this clone: The sample carries other DNA sequences with the same CDR3. The CDR3 nucleotides are TGTGCCAGCAGCCTCACCCTCTATGGCTACACCTTC. Protein: CASSLTLYGYTF. This sequence joins TRBV5-6 and TRBJ1-2, with D unclear. Looked up from germline, CDR1 is SGHDT and CDR2 is YYEEEE. The V gene lost 4 bases and the J gene lost 4 bases, with 8 bases spanning the gap. The CDR3 loop spans 12 amino acids.

The chain has TRBV29-1 and TRBJ2-3; weak D call: TRBD1 (5 bases). The CDR3 totals 16 residues. With 7 bases removed from V and 9 bases from J, the gap between germline ends came to 29 bases. Germline V CDR1 and CDR2: SQVTM, ANQGSEA. DNA of the CDR3: TGCAGCGCTAACAGCGACAGAGGACCGTCCCCCAGGACGCAGTATTTT. This gives the protein CSANSDRGPSPRTQYF.

The chain joins TRBV14 to TRBJ2-7; 9 bases are shared with TRBD1. The CDR3 has 15 residues. CDR1 is SGHDN, CDR2 FVKESK, per germline. V lost 7 bases, J lost 3 bases, and 10 bases stayed unmatched. CDR3 nucleotides: TGTGCCAGCAAAGGACAGGGACAGGGTTTCTACGAGCAGTACTTC. Protein sequence: CASKGQGQGFYEQYF.

The genes are TRBV10-3 and TRBJ1-2; 10 bases agree with TRBD1. Germline V gives CDR1 ENHRY, CDR2 SYGVKD. V shed 3 bases, J shed 4 bases, and the junction held 5 bases outside the gene matches. The CDR3 is 15 amino acids. This CDR3 is CAISDTGQGVYGYTF. The CDR3 DNA sequence: TGTGCCATCAGTGATACTGGACAGGGGGTCTATGGCTACACCTTC.